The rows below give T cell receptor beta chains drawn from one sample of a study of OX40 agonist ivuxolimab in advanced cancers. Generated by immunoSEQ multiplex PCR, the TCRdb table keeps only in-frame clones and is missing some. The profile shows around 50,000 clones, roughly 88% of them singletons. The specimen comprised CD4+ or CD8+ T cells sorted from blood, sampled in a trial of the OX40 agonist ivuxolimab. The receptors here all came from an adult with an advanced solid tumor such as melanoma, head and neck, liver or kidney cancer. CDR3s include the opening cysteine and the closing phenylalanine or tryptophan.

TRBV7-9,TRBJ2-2,CASTGTGVTGELFF
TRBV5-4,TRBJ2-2,CASSLEPAGGPRTGELFF
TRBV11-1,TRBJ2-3,CASSNTEVRTALPQYF
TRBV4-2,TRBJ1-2,CASSYTGGGPYGYTF
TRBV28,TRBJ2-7,CASSIGTTYEQYF
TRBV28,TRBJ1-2,CASKDIRFPGYTF
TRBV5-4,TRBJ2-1,CASSLGAGGVNNEQFF
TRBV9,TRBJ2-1,CASSVDLVIDEQFF
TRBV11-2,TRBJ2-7,CASSLELGTSGFYEQYF
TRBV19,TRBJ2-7,CASSRQAASSYEQYF
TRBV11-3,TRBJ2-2,CASSLDLGARTGELFF
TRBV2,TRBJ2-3,CASRDRGSTQYF
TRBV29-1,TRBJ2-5,CSVVGGGPQYF
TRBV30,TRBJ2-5,CAWSGWSSGSQETQYF
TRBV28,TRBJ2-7,CASSTPQPPYEQYF
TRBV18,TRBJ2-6,CASSPPSGANVLTF
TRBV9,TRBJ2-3,CASSVRPSASTDTQYF
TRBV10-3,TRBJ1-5,CAISDLDRGNQPQHF
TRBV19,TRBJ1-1,CASTRGTGVLGTEAFF
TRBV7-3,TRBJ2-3,CASSLTKGAFDTQYF
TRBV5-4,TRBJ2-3,CASTQGDTQYF
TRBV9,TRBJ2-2,CASRRGTGGTGELFF
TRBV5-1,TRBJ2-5,CASSDQETQYF
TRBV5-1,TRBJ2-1,CASSVLAGGNEQFF
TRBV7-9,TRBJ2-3,CASRRLVDTQYF
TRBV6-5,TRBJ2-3,CASSQTGGDTDTQYF
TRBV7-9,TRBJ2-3,CASSSLAGGNTDTQYF
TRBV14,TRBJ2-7,CASSPTSGRAYEQYF
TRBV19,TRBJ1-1,CASSIQGGTEAFF
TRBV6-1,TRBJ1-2,CASSERPGYGYTF
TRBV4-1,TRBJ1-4,CASSQDRDRATNEKLFF
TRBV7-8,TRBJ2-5,CASSLQGSETQYF
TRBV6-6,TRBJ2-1,CASSTSGSYNEQFF
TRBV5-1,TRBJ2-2,CASSLGNTGELFF
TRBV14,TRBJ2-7,CASSRTGTGRAYEQYF
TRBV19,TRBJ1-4,CASSPLPGDVEKLFF
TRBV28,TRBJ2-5,CASSLSTGRGETQYF